This TCR beta chain emerged from a study of radiotherapy plus CTLA-4 blockade in lung cancer. Overall study context: Patients showed objective responses in 15% to 20% of cases, and disease control was achieved by under 40%. Study-level findings and limits: An expansion of tumor-derived TCR clones occurred in blood after radiotherapy plus ipilimumab. With interferon-beta, early dynamics of blood T cell clones were reported to best predict response.

With respect to this clone: What it binds is not known.

The CDR3 has 15 amino acids. V lost 3 bases, J lost 2 bases, and 14 bases lay in between. Germline V lookup: CDR1 SGHDN, CDR2 FVKESK. Data came from immunoSEQ multiplex PCR; TCRdb stores just in-frame clones and leaves some out. The top ten clones hold roughly 7.4% of a sample with 25,000 to 35,000 clones, around 80% of them seen once. This material consisted of peripheral blood, taken from a patient treated with radiotherapy plus ipilimumab. V is TRBV14 and J is TRBJ2-7, with D tentatively TRBD2 (6 bases). This clonotype was obtained from a human donor with non-small cell lung cancer who had stable disease on radiotherapy plus ipilimumab. CDR3 DNA sequence: TGTGCCAGCAGCCAGATCGGGAGAGGAGCCTACGAGCAGTACTTC. It translates to CASSQIGRGAYEQYF.